These T cell receptor beta chains were read from a single sample in a study of blood T cell repertoires in COVID-19. Profiling relied on immunoSEQ multiplex PCR, and the TCRdb table lists in-frame clones only, not all of them. The table includes around 130,000 clones, 80% to 85% detected once. What was sequenced was peripheral blood. The source is a young woman who had recovered from COVID-19. Both conserved end residues are part of each CDR3. Each record gives: V gene, clone size, J gene, D gene, CDR3 protein, CDR3 DNA. D genes are given only for firm matches. Only part of the rows carry a size: once, few, many, or a class if the clone is expanded.

V gene: TRBV11-1; clone size: once; J gene: TRBJ2-7; D gene: -; CDR3 protein: CASSPQGYEQYF; CDR3 DNA: TGTGCCAGCAGCCCACAGGGTTACGAGCAGTACTTC
V gene: TRBV6-5; clone size: -; J gene: TRBJ1-2; D gene: -; CDR3 protein: CASNGGRGYGYTF; CDR3 DNA: TGTGCCAGCAACGGGGGAAGAGGCTATGGCTACACCTTC
V gene: TRBV6-2/TRBV6-3; clone size: -; J gene: TRBJ1-4; D gene: -; CDR3 protein: CASSAPGSNEKLFF; CDR3 DNA: TGTGCCAGCAGCGCCCCAGGATCTAATGAAAAACTGTTTTTT
V gene: TRBV11-2; clone size: -; J gene: TRBJ1-3; D gene: -; CDR3 protein: CASSLAPRGSSGNTIYF; CDR3 DNA: TGTGCCAGCAGCTTAGCCCCACGGGGATCCTCTGGAAACACCATATATTTT
V gene: TRBV6-4; clone size: many; J gene: TRBJ2-2; D gene: TRBD1; CDR3 protein: CASSGEGADTGELFF; CDR3 DNA: TGTGCCAGCAGTGGAGAGGGGGCGGACACCGGGGAGCTGTTTTTT
V gene: TRBV18; clone size: -; J gene: TRBJ1-2; D gene: TRBD1; CDR3 protein: CASSPLGQVNYGYTF; CDR3 DNA: TGTGCCAGCTCACCACTGGGACAGGTTAACTATGGCTACACCTTC
V gene: TRBV18; clone size: -; J gene: TRBJ2-1; D gene: TRBD1; CDR3 protein: CASSPPGQGFNEQFF; CDR3 DNA: TGTGCCAGCTCACCACCGGGACAGGGATTCAATGAGCAGTTCTTC
V gene: TRBV6-5; clone size: -; J gene: TRBJ1-1; D gene: TRBD1; CDR3 protein: CASSPERDRRAFF; CDR3 DNA: TGTGCCAGCAGTCCTGAACGGGACAGGAGGGCTTTCTTT
V gene: TRBV2; clone size: -; J gene: TRBJ1-3; D gene: -; CDR3 protein: CASSENRLTGNTIYF; CDR3 DNA: TGTGCCAGCAGTGAAAACAGGCTAACTGGAAACACCATATATTTT
V gene: TRBV27; clone size: few; J gene: TRBJ2-1; D gene: -; CDR3 protein: CASSLSIGGSYNEQFF; CDR3 DNA: TGTGCCAGCAGTTTATCGATAGGCGGATCCTACAATGAGCAGTTCTTC
V gene: TRBV24-1; clone size: -; J gene: TRBJ1-5; D gene: -; CDR3 protein: CATSDYRRAPRGNQPQHF; CDR3 DNA: TGTGCCACCAGTGATTATCGTAGGGCGCCCAGGGGCAATCAGCCCCAGCATTTT
V gene: TRBV10-2; clone size: -; J gene: TRBJ1-5; D gene: TRBD1; CDR3 protein: CASSSDRGNQPQHF; CDR3 DNA: TGCGCCAGCAGTTCGGACAGGGGAAATCAGCCCCAGCATTTT
V gene: TRBV18; clone size: few; J gene: TRBJ2-7; D gene: TRBD1; CDR3 protein: CASSPPVAGGSSYEQYF; CDR3 DNA: TGTGCCAGCTCACCACCGGTGGCAGGGGGCTCATCCTACGAGCAGTACTTC
V gene: TRBV19; clone size: -; J gene: TRBJ1-5; D gene: -; CDR3 protein: CASSIRSGELQPQHF; CDR3 DNA: TGTGCCAGTAGTATAAGGTCAGGGGAGCTTCAGCCCCAGCATTTT
V gene: TRBV6-1; clone size: -; J gene: TRBJ1-2; D gene: TRBD1; CDR3 protein: CASSEGTGSGYTF; CDR3 DNA: TGTGCCAGCAGTGAAGGGACAGGGAGTGGCTACACCTTC
V gene: TRBV2; clone size: -; J gene: TRBJ2-7; D gene: -; CDR3 protein: CASKDREGLLSYEQYF; CDR3 DNA: TGTGCCAGCAAGGACAGGGAGGGACTACTCTCCTACGAGCAGTACTTC
V gene: TRBV5-6; clone size: -; J gene: TRBJ1-1; D gene: -; CDR3 protein: CASSLRGTEAFF; CDR3 DNA: TGTGCCAGCAGCCTCAGGGGTACTGAAGCTTTCTTT
V gene: TRBV7-8; clone size: -; J gene: TRBJ1-1; D gene: -; CDR3 protein: CASSSSGAGNTEAFF; CDR3 DNA: TGTGCCAGCAGCTCGTCAGGGGCGGGGAACACTGAAGCTTTCTTT
V gene: TRBV6-2/TRBV6-3; clone size: many; J gene: TRBJ2-1; D gene: TRBD2; CDR3 protein: CASSHSGGADEQFF; CDR3 DNA: TGTGCCAGCAGTCATAGCGGGGGGGCCGATGAGCAGTTCTTC
V gene: TRBV2; clone size: -; J gene: TRBJ1-2; D gene: TRBD1; CDR3 protein: CASSGDRGANYGYTF; CDR3 DNA: TGTGCCAGCAGTGGGGACAGGGGTGCTAACTATGGCTACACCTTC
V gene: TRBV30; clone size: -; J gene: TRBJ1-3; D gene: -; CDR3 protein: CAWSDREYGNTIYF; CDR3 DNA: TGTGCCTGGAGTGACAGGGAGTACGGAAACACCATATATTTT
V gene: TRBV9; clone size: -; J gene: TRBJ2-5; D gene: TRBD2; CDR3 protein: CASSPSGWEGETQYF; CDR3 DNA: TGTGCCAGCAGTCCAAGTGGGTGGGAGGGGGAGACCCAGTACTTC
V gene: TRBV3-1/TRBV3-2; clone size: -; J gene: TRBJ1-1; D gene: -; CDR3 protein: CASSQDRKRNTEAFF; CDR3 DNA: TGTGCCAGCAGCCAAGATAGAAAGAGGAACACTGAAGCTTTCTTT
V gene: TRBV19; clone size: -; J gene: TRBJ1-2; D gene: TRBD1; CDR3 protein: CASQKRDRSGYTF; CDR3 DNA: TGTGCCAGTCAAAAACGGGACAGGTCGGGCTACACCTTC
V gene: TRBV18; clone size: -; J gene: TRBJ1-4; D gene: TRBD1; CDR3 protein: CASSGQGHEKLFF; CDR3 DNA: TGTGCCAGCTCCGGACAGGGTCACGAAAAACTGTTTTTT
V gene: TRBV7-2; clone size: -; J gene: TRBJ2-7; D gene: -; CDR3 protein: CASSLEGVGTYEQYF; CDR3 DNA: TGTGCCAGCAGCTTAGAGGGGGTCGGGACCTACGAGCAGTACTTC
V gene: TRBV14; clone size: -; J gene: TRBJ1-2; D gene: TRBD1; CDR3 protein: CASSPGQDYGYTF; CDR3 DNA: TGTGCCAGCAGCCCTGGACAGGACTATGGCTACACCTTC
V gene: TRBV6-5; clone size: -; J gene: TRBJ1-6; D gene: -; CDR3 protein: CASSYSQGSNSPLHF; CDR3 DNA: TGTGCCAGCAGTTACTCGCAGGGAAGTAATTCACCCCTCCACTTT
V gene: TRBV29-1; clone size: -; J gene: TRBJ2-3; D gene: TRBD2; CDR3 protein: CSVDGLAGVPDTQYF; CDR3 DNA: TGCAGCGTTGACGGCCTAGCGGGGGTCCCAGATACGCAGTATTTT
V gene: TRBV24-1; clone size: -; J gene: TRBJ2-3; D gene: -; CDR3 protein: CATSDSRGPGDTQYF; CDR3 DNA: TGTGCCACCAGTGATTCACGGGGTCCAGGAGATACGCAGTATTTT
V gene: TRBV19; clone size: once; J gene: TRBJ1-5; D gene: TRBD1; CDR3 protein: CASSDWGQRRNQPQHF; CDR3 DNA: TGTGCCAGTAGTGACTGGGGACAGCGACGCAATCAGCCCCAGCATTTT
V gene: TRBV11-3; clone size: -; J gene: TRBJ2-1; D gene: TRBD2; CDR3 protein: CASSTRLAGGRNEQFF; CDR3 DNA: TGTGCCAGCAGCACTCGACTAGCGGGGGGCAGGAATGAGCAGTTCTTC
V gene: TRBV3-1/TRBV3-2; clone size: -; J gene: TRBJ2-1; D gene: TRBD2; CDR3 protein: CASSREAGGPFNEQFF; CDR3 DNA: TGTGCCAGCAGCCGAGAGGCGGGAGGGCCCTTCAATGAGCAGTTCTTC
V gene: TRBV15; clone size: -; J gene: TRBJ2-3; D gene: TRBD1; CDR3 protein: CATSRDRPGQGDWDTQYF; CDR3 DNA: TGTGCCACCAGCAGAGACAGACCGGGACAGGGAGATTGGGATACGCAGTATTTT
V gene: TRBV10-3; clone size: -; J gene: TRBJ2-3; D gene: -; CDR3 protein: CAISESGPEYF; CDR3 DNA: TGTGCCATCAGTGAGAGCGGGCCCGAGTATTTT
V gene: TRBV19; clone size: -; J gene: TRBJ2-7; D gene: TRBD2; CDR3 protein: CASSIKAGGSYEQYF; CDR3 DNA: TGTGCCAGTAGTATTAAGGCGGGGGGCTCCTACGAGCAGTACTTC
V gene: TRBV9; clone size: -; J gene: TRBJ2-5; D gene: -; CDR3 protein: CASSVGTGAQYF; CDR3 DNA: TGTGCCAGCAGCGTAGGGACTGGGGCCCAGTACTTC
V gene: TRBV7-9; clone size: -; J gene: TRBJ1-2; D gene: TRBD1; CDR3 protein: CASSFPERTGVTDGYTF; CDR3 DNA: TGTGCCAGCAGCTTCCCGGAGAGGACAGGGGTCACGGATGGCTACACCTTC
V gene: TRBV3-1/TRBV3-2; clone size: -; J gene: TRBJ1-1; D gene: -; CDR3 protein: CASSRDTEAFF; CDR3 DNA: TGTGCCAGCAGTCGGGACACTGAAGCTTTCTTT
V gene: TRBV29-1; clone size: once; J gene: TRBJ1-2; D gene: -; CDR3 protein: CSGKGGTNYGYTF; CDR3 DNA: TGCAGCGGGAAAGGGGGAACTAACTATGGCTACACCTTC
V gene: TRBV15; clone size: -; J gene: TRBJ1-2; D gene: TRBD1; CDR3 protein: CATSRDWDTGAGYTF; CDR3 DNA: TGTGCCACCAGCAGAGATTGGGATACAGGGGCTGGCTACACCTTC
V gene: TRBV5-1; clone size: -; J gene: TRBJ1-2; D gene: -; CDR3 protein: CASSFTGNYGYTF; CDR3 DNA: TGCGCCAGCAGCTTCACAGGGAACTATGGCTACACCTTC
V gene: TRBV14; clone size: -; J gene: TRBJ1-2; D gene: -; CDR3 protein: CASSQTGVYGYTF; CDR3 DNA: TGTGCCAGCAGCCAAACCGGAGTCTATGGCTACACCTTC
V gene: TRBV4-1; clone size: once; J gene: TRBJ1-6; D gene: TRBD1; CDR3 protein: CASSLHRTVGQGESSPLHF; CDR3 DNA: TGCGCCAGCAGCCTCCACAGAACGGTTGGCCAGGGGGAGAGTTCACCCCTCCACTTT
V gene: TRBV19; clone size: few; J gene: TRBJ1-1; D gene: -; CDR3 protein: CASSMGLGVEAFF; CDR3 DNA: TGTGCCAGTAGTATGGGACTTGGTGTTGAAGCTTTCTTT
V gene: TRBV10-1; clone size: once; J gene: TRBJ2-7; D gene: -; CDR3 protein: CASSEKSIGNEQYF; CDR3 DNA: TGCGCCAGCAGTGAGAAATCGATCGGGAACGAGCAGTACTTC
V gene: TRBV5-5; clone size: -; J gene: TRBJ1-1; D gene: TRBD1; CDR3 protein: CASSLGGTEVRTEAFF; CDR3 DNA: TGTGCCAGCAGCTTGGGGGGGACAGAGGTTAGAACTGAAGCTTTCTTT
V gene: TRBV5-5; clone size: -; J gene: TRBJ2-7; D gene: TRBD1; CDR3 protein: CASSLAGQGDEQYF; CDR3 DNA: TGTGCCAGCAGCTTGGCGGGACAGGGGGACGAGCAGTACTTC
V gene: TRBV7-2; clone size: few; J gene: TRBJ1-5; D gene: -; CDR3 protein: CASSSDYTSNQPQHF; CDR3 DNA: TGTGCCAGCAGCTCCGATTACACTAGCAATCAGCCCCAGCATTTT
V gene: TRBV6-5; clone size: once; J gene: TRBJ1-6; D gene: -; CDR3 protein: CASSSIRGNSPLHF; CDR3 DNA: TGTGCCAGCAGCTCGATAAGGGGGAATTCACCCCTCCACTTT
V gene: TRBV7-9; clone size: -; J gene: TRBJ1-1; D gene: -; CDR3 protein: CASSPARGAWTEAFF; CDR3 DNA: TGTGCCAGCAGCCCCGCCCGGGGGGCTTGGACTGAAGCTTTCTTT
V gene: TRBV15; clone size: once; J gene: TRBJ1-4; D gene: -; CDR3 protein: CATSRDRGGTNEKLFF; CDR3 DNA: TGTGCCACCAGCAGAGATCGGGGGGGAACTAATGAAAAACTGTTTTTT
V gene: TRBV2; clone size: -; J gene: TRBJ1-1; D gene: -; CDR3 protein: CASSEARLLNTEAFF; CDR3 DNA: TGTGCCAGCAGTGAAGCGAGACTGTTGAACACTGAAGCTTTCTTT
V gene: TRBV5-4; clone size: -; J gene: TRBJ1-1; D gene: -; CDR3 protein: CASSLAGGVTEAFF; CDR3 DNA: TGTGCCAGCAGCTTGGCCGGCGGCGTCACTGAAGCTTTCTTT
V gene: TRBV3-1/TRBV3-2; clone size: -; J gene: TRBJ2-7; D gene: TRBD2; CDR3 protein: CASSRPAGGRYEQYF; CDR3 DNA: TGTGCCAGCAGCCGCCCCGCGGGAGGTCGGTACGAGCAGTACTTC
V gene: TRBV6-5; clone size: -; J gene: TRBJ1-2; D gene: -; CDR3 protein: CASSRGDGGYTF; CDR3 DNA: TGTGCCAGCAGCCGCGGAGACGGCGGCTACACCTTC
V gene: TRBV5-1; clone size: -; J gene: TRBJ2-3; D gene: -; CDR3 protein: CASSLGGTSGPTDTQYF; CDR3 DNA: TGCGCCAGCAGCTTGGGGGGGACTTCCGGCCCCACAGATACGCAGTATTTT
V gene: TRBV28; clone size: -; J gene: TRBJ2-7; D gene: -; CDR3 protein: CASSPISARSSYEQYF; CDR3 DNA: TGTGCCAGCAGTCCGATTAGCGCTAGAAGCTCCTACGAGCAGTACTTC
V gene: TRBV7-2; clone size: -; J gene: TRBJ2-1; D gene: -; CDR3 protein: CASSFSSVPYEQFF; CDR3 DNA: TGTGCCAGCAGCTTTTCGAGCGTACCCTATGAGCAGTTCTTC
V gene: TRBV6-5; clone size: -; J gene: TRBJ1-1; D gene: -; CDR3 protein: CASSFPGRAWTEAFF; CDR3 DNA: TGTGCCAGCAGTTTCCCCGGCAGGGCATGGACTGAAGCTTTCTTT